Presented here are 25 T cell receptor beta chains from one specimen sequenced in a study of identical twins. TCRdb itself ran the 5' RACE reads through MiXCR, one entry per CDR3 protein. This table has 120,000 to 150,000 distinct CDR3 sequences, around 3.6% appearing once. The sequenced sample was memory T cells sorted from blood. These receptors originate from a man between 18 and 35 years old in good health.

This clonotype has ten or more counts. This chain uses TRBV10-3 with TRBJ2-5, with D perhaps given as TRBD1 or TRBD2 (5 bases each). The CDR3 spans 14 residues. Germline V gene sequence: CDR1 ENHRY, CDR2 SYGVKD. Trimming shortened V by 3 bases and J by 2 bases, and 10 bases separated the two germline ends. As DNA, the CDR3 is TGTGCCATCAGTGACTCGGGGCAGCAAGAGACCCAGTACTTC. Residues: CAISDSGQQETQYF.

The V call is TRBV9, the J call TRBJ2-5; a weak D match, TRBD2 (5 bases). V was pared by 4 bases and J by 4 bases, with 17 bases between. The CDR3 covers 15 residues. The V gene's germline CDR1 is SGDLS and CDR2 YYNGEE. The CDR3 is CASSSRASGGETQYF. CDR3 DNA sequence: TGTGCCAGCAGCTCCCGGGCCAGCGGAGGAGAGACCCAGTACTTC.

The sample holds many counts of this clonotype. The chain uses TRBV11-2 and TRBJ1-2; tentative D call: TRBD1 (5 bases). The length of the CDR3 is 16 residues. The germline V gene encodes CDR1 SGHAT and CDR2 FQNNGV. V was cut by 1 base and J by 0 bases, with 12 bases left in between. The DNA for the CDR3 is TGTGCCAGCAGCTTAGGGGAGGGGCGTTCTAACTATGGCTACACCTTC. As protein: CASSLGEGRSNYGYTF.

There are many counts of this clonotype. The CDR3 sequence is CSAIRAGEETQYF. CDR3 DNA sequence: TGCAGTGCCATCCGAGCAGGGGAAGAGACCCAGTACTTC. The chain joins TRBV20-1 to TRBJ2-5, with D possibly matching TRBD1 (6 bases). Trimming shortened V by 6 bases and J by 3 bases, and 14 bases separated the two germline ends. There are 13 residues in the CDR3. Germline V CDR1 and CDR2: DFQATT, SNEGSKA (reference sequence).

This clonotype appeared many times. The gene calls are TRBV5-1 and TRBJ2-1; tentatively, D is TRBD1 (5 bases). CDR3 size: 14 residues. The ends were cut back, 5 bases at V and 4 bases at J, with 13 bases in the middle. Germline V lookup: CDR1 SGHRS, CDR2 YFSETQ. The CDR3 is CASRYQGRYNEQFF. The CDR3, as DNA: TGCGCCAGCAGATACCAGGGCAGATACAATGAGCAGTTCTTC.

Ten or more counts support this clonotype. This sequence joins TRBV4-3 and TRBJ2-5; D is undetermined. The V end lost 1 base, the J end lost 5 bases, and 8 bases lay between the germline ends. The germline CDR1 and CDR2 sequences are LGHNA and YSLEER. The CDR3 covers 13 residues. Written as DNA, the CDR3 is TGCGCCAGCAGCCAAGGATCGTGGGAGACCCAGTACTTC. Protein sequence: CASSQGSWETQYF.

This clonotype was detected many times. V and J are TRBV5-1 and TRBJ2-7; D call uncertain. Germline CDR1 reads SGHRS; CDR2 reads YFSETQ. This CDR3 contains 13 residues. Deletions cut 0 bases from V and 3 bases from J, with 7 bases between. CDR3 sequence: CASSLGYNYEQYV. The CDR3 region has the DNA TGCGCCAGCAGCTTGGGTTATAACTACGAGCAGTACGTC.

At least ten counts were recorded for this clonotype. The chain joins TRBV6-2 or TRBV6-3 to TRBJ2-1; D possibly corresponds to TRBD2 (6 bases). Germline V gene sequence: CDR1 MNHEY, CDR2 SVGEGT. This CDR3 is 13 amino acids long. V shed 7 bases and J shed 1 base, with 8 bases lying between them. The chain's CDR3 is CASTRGSYNEQFF. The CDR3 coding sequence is TGTGCCAGCACCCGGGGGTCCTACAATGAGCAGTTCTTC.

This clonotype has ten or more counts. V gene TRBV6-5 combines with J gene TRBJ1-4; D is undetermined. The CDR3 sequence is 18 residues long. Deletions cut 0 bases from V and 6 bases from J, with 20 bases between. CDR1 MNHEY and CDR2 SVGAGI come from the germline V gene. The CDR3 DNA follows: TGTGCCAGCAGTTACTCGCTCGAGTTGGGTTCGGGTGATGAAAAACTGTTTTTT. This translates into CASSYSLELGSGDEKLFF.

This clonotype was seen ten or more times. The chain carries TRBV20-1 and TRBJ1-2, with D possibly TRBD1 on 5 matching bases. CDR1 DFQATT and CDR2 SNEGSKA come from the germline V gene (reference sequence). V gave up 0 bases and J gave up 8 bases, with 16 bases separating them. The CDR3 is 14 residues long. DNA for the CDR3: TGCAGTGCTAGAGATCCCAAGGGGTACGGGGGCTACACCTTC. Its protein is CSARDPKGYGGYTF.

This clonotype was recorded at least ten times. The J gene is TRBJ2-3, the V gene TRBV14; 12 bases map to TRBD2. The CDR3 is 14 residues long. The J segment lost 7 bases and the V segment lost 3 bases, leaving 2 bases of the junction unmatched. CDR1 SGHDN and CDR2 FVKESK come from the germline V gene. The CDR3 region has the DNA TGTGCCAGCAGCCAGAGGACTAGCGGGAATACGCAGTATTTT. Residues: CASSQRTSGNTQYF.

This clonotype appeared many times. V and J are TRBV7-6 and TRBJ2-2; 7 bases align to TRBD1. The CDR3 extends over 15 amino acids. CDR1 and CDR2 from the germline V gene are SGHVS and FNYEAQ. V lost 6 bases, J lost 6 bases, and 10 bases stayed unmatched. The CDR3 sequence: CASSPGQVLAGELFF. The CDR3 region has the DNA TGTGCCAGCAGTCCTGGACAGGTTTTGGCCGGGGAGCTGTTTTTT.

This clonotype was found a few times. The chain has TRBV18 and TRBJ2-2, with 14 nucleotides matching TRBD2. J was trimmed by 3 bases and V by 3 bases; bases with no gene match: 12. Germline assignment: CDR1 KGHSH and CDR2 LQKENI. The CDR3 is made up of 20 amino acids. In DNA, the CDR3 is TGTGCCAGCTCACCCTCGCGAGGGACTAGCGGGAGAGATCACACCGGGGAGCTGTTTTTT. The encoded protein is CASSPSRGTSGRDHTGELFF.

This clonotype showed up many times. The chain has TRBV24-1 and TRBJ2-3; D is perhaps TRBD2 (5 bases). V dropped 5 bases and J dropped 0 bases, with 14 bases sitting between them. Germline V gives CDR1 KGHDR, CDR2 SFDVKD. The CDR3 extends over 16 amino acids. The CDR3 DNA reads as TGTGCCACCAGTGTGGCCAGCGGAGTCAGCACAGATACGCAGTATTTT. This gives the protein CATSVASGVSTDTQYF.

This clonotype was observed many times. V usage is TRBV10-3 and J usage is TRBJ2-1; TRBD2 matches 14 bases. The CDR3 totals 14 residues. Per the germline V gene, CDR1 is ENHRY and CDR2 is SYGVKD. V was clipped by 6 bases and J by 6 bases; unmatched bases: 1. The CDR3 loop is CAIRGLAGANEQFF. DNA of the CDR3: TGTGCCATCAGGGGACTAGCGGGAGCCAATGAGCAGTTCTTC.

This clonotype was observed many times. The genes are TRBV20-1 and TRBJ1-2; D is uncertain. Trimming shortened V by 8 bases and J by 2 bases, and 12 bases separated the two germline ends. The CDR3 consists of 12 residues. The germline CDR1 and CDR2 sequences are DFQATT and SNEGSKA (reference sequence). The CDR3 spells CSSPSGNYGYTF. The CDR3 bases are TGCAGTTCCCCCAGCGGGAACTATGGCTACACCTTC.

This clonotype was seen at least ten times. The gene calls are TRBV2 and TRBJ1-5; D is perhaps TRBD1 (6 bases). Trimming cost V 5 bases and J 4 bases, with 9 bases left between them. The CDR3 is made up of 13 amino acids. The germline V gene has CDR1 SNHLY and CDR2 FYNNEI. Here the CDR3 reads CASSKQGNQPQHF. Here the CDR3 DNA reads TGTGCCAGCAGTAAACAGGGTAATCAGCCCCAGCATTTT.

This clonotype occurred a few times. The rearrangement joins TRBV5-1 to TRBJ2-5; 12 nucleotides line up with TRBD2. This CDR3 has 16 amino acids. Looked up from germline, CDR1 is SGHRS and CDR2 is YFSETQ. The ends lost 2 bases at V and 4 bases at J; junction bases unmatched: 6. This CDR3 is CASSLLAGGGGETQYF. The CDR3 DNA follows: TGCGCCAGCAGCTTACTAGCGGGAGGAGGCGGAGAGACCCAGTACTTC.

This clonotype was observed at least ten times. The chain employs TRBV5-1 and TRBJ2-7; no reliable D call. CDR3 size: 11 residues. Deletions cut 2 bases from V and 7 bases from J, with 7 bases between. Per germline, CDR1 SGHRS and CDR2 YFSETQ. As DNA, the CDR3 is TGCGCCAGCAGCTTAGGTGGAGAGCAGTACTTC. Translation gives CASSLGGEQYF.

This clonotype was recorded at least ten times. CDR3 DNA: TGTGCCAGCAGATTCGGGGGGTGGGTGGACGAGCAGTACTTC. Protein: CASRFGGWVDEQYF. The gene calls are TRBV28 and TRBJ2-7, with TRBD2 matching 7 bases. With 6 bases clipped from V and 5 bases from J, the junction kept 10 bases outside the gene matches. CDR1 is MDHEN and CDR2 is SYDVKM in the germline V gene. The CDR3 has 14 residues.

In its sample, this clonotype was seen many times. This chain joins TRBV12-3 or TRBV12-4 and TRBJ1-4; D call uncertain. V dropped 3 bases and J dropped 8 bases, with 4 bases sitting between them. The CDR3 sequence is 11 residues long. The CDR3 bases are TGTGCCAGCAGTTTGGAGGAAAAACTGTTTTTT. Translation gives CASSLEEKLFF.

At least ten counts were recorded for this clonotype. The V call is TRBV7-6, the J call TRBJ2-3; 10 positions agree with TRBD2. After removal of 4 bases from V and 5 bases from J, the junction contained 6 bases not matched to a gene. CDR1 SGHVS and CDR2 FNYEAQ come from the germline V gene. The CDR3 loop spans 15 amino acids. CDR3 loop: CASSSASGSRDTQYF. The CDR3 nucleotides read TGTGCCAGCAGCTCGGCTAGCGGGAGTCGAGATACGCAGTATTTT. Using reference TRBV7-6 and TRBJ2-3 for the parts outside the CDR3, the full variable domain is GAGVSQSPRYKVTKRGQDVALRCDPISGHVSLYWYRQALGQGPEFLTYFNYEAQQDKSGLPNDRFSAERPEGSISTLTIQRTEQRDSAMYRCASSSASGSRDTQYFGPGTRLTVL.

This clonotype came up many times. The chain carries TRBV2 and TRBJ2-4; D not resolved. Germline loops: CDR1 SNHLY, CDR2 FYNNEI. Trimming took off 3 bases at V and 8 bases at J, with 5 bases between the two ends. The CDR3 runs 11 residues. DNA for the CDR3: TGTGCCAGCAGTGATGAGGACATTCAGTACTTC. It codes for CASSDEDIQYF.

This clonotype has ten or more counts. This CDR3 reads CASSQDHFRGHGYTF. The DNA of the CDR3 is TGTGCCAGCAGCCAAGATCATTTTAGGGGTCATGGCTACACCTTC. The chain couples TRBV14 to TRBJ1-2; D is possibly TRBD1 (5 bases). Germline V gene data show CDR1 as SGHDN and CDR2 as FVKESK. The CDR3 sequence is 15 residues long. V gave up 0 bases and J gave up 6 bases, with 14 bases separating them. The complete variable domain, with remaining parts taken from reference TRBV14 and TRBJ1-2, reads EAGVTQFPSHSVIEKGQTVTLRCDPISGHDNLYWYRRVMGKEIKFLLHFVKESKQDESGMPNNRFLAERTGGTYSTLKVQPAELEDSGVYFCASSQDHFRGHGYTFGSGTRLTVV.

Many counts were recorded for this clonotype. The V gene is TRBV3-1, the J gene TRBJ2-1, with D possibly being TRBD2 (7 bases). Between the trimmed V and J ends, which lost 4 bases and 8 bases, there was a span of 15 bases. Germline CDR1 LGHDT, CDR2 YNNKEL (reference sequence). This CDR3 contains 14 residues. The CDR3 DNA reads TGTGCCAGCAGCCGAGTAGGGGGGGCTTATGAGCAGTTCTTC. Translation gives CASSRVGGAYEQFF.